This T cell receptor (beta chain) was profiled in a study of human T cells and chemical hapten exposure. Time point defined: patch test 1, 2 weeks after DPC sensitization. Treatment specified: therapeutic diphenylcyclopropenone sensitization with weekly scalp DPC. In the library, unique molecular identifiers were attached to individual cDNA molecules. MiXCR was run by TCRdb on the RACE reads, yielding one entry per CDR3 protein. Of 80,000 to 100,000 distinct CDR3 sequences in the sample, over 6% are singletons; the top ten hold under 2%. Between the trimmed V and J ends, which lost 7 bases and 0 bases, there was a span of 10 bases. Germline assignment: CDR1 MNHEY and CDR2 SMNVEV (reference sequence). The CDR3 has 15 amino acids.

Specimen: whole blood, collected in connection with sensitization to the hapten diphenylcyclopropenone (DPC). The sequence came from a woman aged 25-40 years with alopecia areata. Some clones in this sample may be carry-over from other donors' samples. V gene TRBV27 combines with J gene TRBJ2-6; D uncertain. The CDR3 spells CASKVWGSGANVLTF. The DNA of the CDR3 is TGTGCCAGCAAGGTGTGGGGCTCTGGGGCCAACGTCCTGACTTTC.